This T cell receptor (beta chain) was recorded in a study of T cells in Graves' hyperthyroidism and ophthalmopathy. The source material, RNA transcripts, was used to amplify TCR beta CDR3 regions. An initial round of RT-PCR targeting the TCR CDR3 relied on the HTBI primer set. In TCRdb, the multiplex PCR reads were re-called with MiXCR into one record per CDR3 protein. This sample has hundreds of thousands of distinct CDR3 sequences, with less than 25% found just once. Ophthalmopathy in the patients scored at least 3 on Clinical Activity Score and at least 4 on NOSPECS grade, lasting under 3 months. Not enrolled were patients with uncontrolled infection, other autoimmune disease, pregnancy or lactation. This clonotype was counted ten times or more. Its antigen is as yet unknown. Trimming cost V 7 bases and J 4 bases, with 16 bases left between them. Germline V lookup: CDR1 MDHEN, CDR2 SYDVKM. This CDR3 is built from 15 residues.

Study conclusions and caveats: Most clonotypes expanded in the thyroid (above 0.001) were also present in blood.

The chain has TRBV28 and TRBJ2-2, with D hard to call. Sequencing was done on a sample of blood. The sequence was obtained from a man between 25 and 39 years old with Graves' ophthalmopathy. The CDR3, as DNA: TGTGCCAGCACCCTGGGTATATCGGGCACCGGGGAGCTGTTTTTT. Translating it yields CASTLGISGTGELFF.